The rows below give T cell receptor beta chains drawn from one sample of a study of T cell repertoires in ileal Crohn's disease. The protocol was immunoSEQ multiplex PCR, while the TCRdb copy is restricted to in-frame clones and leaves out a portion. This repertoire shows roughly 3,200 clones, 69% found once; its top ten account for roughly 27%. Sequencing was done on a sample of ileal tissue. These receptors were taken from an adult with Crohn's disease. CDR3s include the opening cysteine and the closing phenylalanine or tryptophan. A D gene is named only where the DNA matches it firmly. Some rows mark clone size as missing; the rest say once, few, many or name a class of expanded clone.

J gene: TRBJ1-2; clone size: NA; V gene: TRBV13; CDR3 length: 16; D gene: NA; CDR3 DNA: TGTGCCAGCAACCGCGGGGGCGTTAGGCTAAACTATGGCTACACCTTC; CDR3 protein: CASNRGGVRLNYGYTF
J gene: TRBJ1-2; clone size: NA; V gene: TRBV11-3; CDR3 length: 14; D gene: NA; CDR3 DNA: TGTGCCAGCAGCTTAGATCGGTGGGGCAGCAGCTACACCTTC; CDR3 protein: CASSLDRWGSSYTF
J gene: TRBJ1-2; clone size: once; V gene: TRBV11-2; CDR3 length: 11; D gene: NA; CDR3 DNA: TGTGCCAGCAGCTTGCGGGATGGCTACACCTTC; CDR3 protein: CASSLRDGYTF
J gene: TRBJ1-4; clone size: NA; V gene: TRBV4-1; CDR3 length: 16; D gene: NA; CDR3 DNA: TGCGCCAGCAGCCAAGAGGGGAGCTCCGGAGGGGAAAAACTGTTTTTT; CDR3 protein: CASSQEGSSGGEKLFF
J gene: TRBJ2-7; clone size: NA; V gene: TRBV19; CDR3 length: 14; D gene: NA; CDR3 DNA: TGTGCCAGTAGTATACGGGGCTCGTCCTACGAGCAGTACTTC; CDR3 protein: CASSIRGSSYEQYF
J gene: TRBJ1-4; clone size: NA; V gene: TRBV5-1; CDR3 length: 15; D gene: TRBD1; CDR3 DNA: TGCGCCAGCAGCTTACCGGGACAGGGAGAAGAAAAACTGTTTTTT; CDR3 protein: CASSLPGQGEEKLFF
J gene: TRBJ2-3; clone size: few; V gene: TRBV6-1; CDR3 length: 17; D gene: TRBD1; CDR3 DNA: TGTGCCAGCAGTGCAGACCGGGACAGGGGATTCCCAGATACGCAGTATTTT; CDR3 protein: CASSADRDRGFPDTQYF
J gene: TRBJ1-2; clone size: large; V gene: TRBV18; CDR3 length: 12; D gene: NA; CDR3 DNA: TGTGCCAGTTCCCGCTGGGATGGTGGCTACACCTTC; CDR3 protein: CASSRWDGGYTF
J gene: TRBJ2-3; clone size: NA; V gene: TRBV13; CDR3 length: 17; D gene: TRBD2; CDR3 DNA: TGTGCCAGTTCTCATTTCATAGCGGGAGAAGGCACAGATACGCAGTATTTT; CDR3 protein: CASSHFIAGEGTDTQYF
J gene: TRBJ2-7; clone size: NA; V gene: TRBV7-3; CDR3 length: 13; D gene: TRBD1; CDR3 DNA: TGTGCCAGCAGCTATGACAGGGGATACGAGCAGTACTTC; CDR3 protein: CASSYDRGYEQYF
J gene: TRBJ2-3; clone size: medium-sized; V gene: TRBV5-6; CDR3 length: 13; D gene: NA; CDR3 DNA: TGTGCCAGCAGCTTGGGGATTGGGAATACGCAGTATTTT; CDR3 protein: CASSLGIGNTQYF
J gene: TRBJ1-5; clone size: once; V gene: TRBV13; CDR3 length: 15; D gene: NA; CDR3 DNA: TGTGCCAGCAGTTCCAGGGGAGGTGGCAATCAGCCCCAGCATTTT; CDR3 protein: CASSSRGGGNQPQHF
J gene: TRBJ2-1; clone size: NA; V gene: TRBV7-2; CDR3 length: 15; D gene: TRBD2; CDR3 DNA: TGTGCCAGCAGCTTATTGGCGGGAGTTTTTAATGAGCAGTTCTTC; CDR3 protein: CASSLLAGVFNEQFF
J gene: TRBJ1-2; clone size: NA; V gene: TRBV28; CDR3 length: 13; D gene: NA; CDR3 DNA: TGTGCCAGCAGTTCCGCCATTAACTATGGCTACACCTTC; CDR3 protein: CASSSAINYGYTF
J gene: TRBJ2-3; clone size: NA; V gene: TRBV5-1; CDR3 length: 13; D gene: NA; CDR3 DNA: TGCGCCAGCAGCTTGGCCTCAAAGGACTATCAGTATTTT; CDR3 protein: CASSLASKDYQYF
J gene: TRBJ1-1; clone size: NA; V gene: TRBV15; CDR3 length: 13; D gene: NA; CDR3 DNA: TGTGCCACCAGCAGAGAAAGGTACACTGAAGCTTTCTTT; CDR3 protein: CATSRERYTEAFF
J gene: TRBJ2-2; clone size: NA; V gene: TRBV2; CDR3 length: 14; D gene: NA; CDR3 DNA: TGTGCCAGCAGTGTCCTACACAGCACCGGGGAGCTGTTTTTT; CDR3 protein: CASSVLHSTGELFF
J gene: TRBJ2-7; clone size: NA; V gene: TRBV13; CDR3 length: 15; D gene: TRBD2; CDR3 DNA: TGTGCCAGCAGCCCGGGACTAGACAGATCCTACGAGCAGTACTTC; CDR3 protein: CASSPGLDRSYEQYF